This T cell receptor (beta chain) was retrieved from a study of CD8 T cells in Susac syndrome (dated by TCRdb to about 2019). Looking at the study overall: Repertoire sequencing was used to test whether CD8+ T cell activation and differentiation in Susac syndrome was antigen driven. CD8+ T cell repertoire clonality was compared between over 9 healthy donors, approximately 14 Susac syndrome patients and some 15 multiple sclerosis patients. On the study overall, not on this receptor specifically: The study acknowledged that relatively few individuals were included in the TCR sequencing and HLA analysis.

Per the germline V gene, MNHEY is the CDR1 and SVGAGI is the CDR2. V sheds 2 bases and J sheds 3 bases, leaving 8 bases between their ends. From the cysteine through the phenylalanine, the CDR3 covers 13 amino acids. The sequence is cut down to CDR3 DNA, 39 bases in frame from base 1. RNA was extracted with the RNeasy kit and roughly 0.5 to 1 ug was reverse transcribed using random hexamers. The immunoSEQ multiplex PCR assay, which covers 54 Vbeta and 13 Jbeta segments, was used to amplify TCR beta CDR3 regions. PCR amplification bias was corrected using a synthetic template baseline for primer optimization and computational correction. On the study's bioinformatics: Reads were assigned to V, D and J genes according to IMGT and analyzed in immunoSEQ Analyzer, with only productive sequences retained. Clonality was computed as one minus Shannon entropy normalized by log2 of the number of productive unique sequences. For each patient and control, public and private clones were evaluated within the 100 most prevalent clones. A clone was defined as Susac-specific if it was absent from the healthy and MS cohorts, from about a thousand published viral clones and from other ImmuneACCESS disease sequences. Using fastp at Q25 and MiXCR, TCRdb reprocessed the public reads and kept productive beta chains. Under each unique CDR3 protein, matching rows form one entry showing the most common genes and DNA. These V and J calls originate from TCRdb's pipeline instead of the authors' own analysis. A total of some 260,000 distinct CDR3 sequences appear in this sample, 80% to 90% of them only once. The top ten clonotypes cover 0.095% to 0.14% of the sample.

Peripheral blood CD8+ and CD4+ T cells from healthy donors, Susac syndrome patients and multiple sclerosis patients were profiled using high-throughput TCR beta sequencing. Multiple sclerosis controls were treatment-naive patients with stable or active relapsing-remitting disease fulfilling revised McDonald criteria. CD8+ TEMRA cells were enriched by FACS, while bulk CD8+ and CD4+ T cells were purified by magnetic negative isolation. Blood was drawn into EDTA tubes, processed within 24 hours, and PBMCs were isolated by density gradient centrifugation. PBMCs intended for TCR sequencing were cryopreserved in liquid nitrogen and thawed later in a water bath at 37 degrees C. The sorted or isolated CD4+, CD8+ and CD8+ TEMRA cells had a purity of 90% or higher. Remarks on this clonotype: There is no known antigen for this receptor. Per-base qualities were not stored, and no clone one base away is much larger.

Sample: CD8+ T cells from PBMCs. The rearranged chain carries TRBV6-5 and TRBJ2-7, with the D gene call left open. The TCR originated in a human donor with multiple sclerosis. CDR3 loop: CASSYGLGYEQYF. The DNA sequence reads TGTGCCAGCAGTTACGGGCTAGGCTACGAGCAGTACTTC.